The rows below give T cell receptor beta chains drawn from one sample of a study of CD8 T cells in ankylosing spondylitis. In TCRdb, the 5' RACE reads were re-called with MiXCR into one record per CDR3 protein. The profile covers 350,000 or so distinct CDR3 sequences, with over 12% appearing a single time and roughly 0.99% taken by the ten largest. The sample taken for sequencing was blood, either unsorted or a sorted T cell fraction (not recorded which). These receptors were obtained from a male donor with ankylosing spondylitis or in good health (not recorded which). Both conserved end residues are part of each CDR3. A D gene is named only where the DNA matches it firmly. Size values are once, few and many counts, or a class for expanded clones, and some rows have none.

d_gene | abundance | j_gene | v_gene | CDR3nt | CDR3aa
- | - | TRBJ1-5 | TRBV18 | TGTGCCAGCTCACCACAAGTCCCGGACGGGGGCCTACGACATTTT | CASSPQVPDGGLRHF
- | - | TRBJ2-5 | TRBV20-1 | TGCAGTGCTAGAGTTGGGGGTGAGCAAGAGACCCAGTACTTC | CSARVGGEQETQYF
- | - | TRBJ1-6 | TRBV18 | TGTGCCAGCTCACCAATAGGAGGGTACAATTCACCCCTCCACTTT | CASSPIGGYNSPLHF
TRBD2 | - | TRBJ2-1 | TRBV7-8 | TGTGCCAGCAGCTTGAGGGCGGGGGTCTACAATGAGCAGTTCTTC | CASSLRAGVYNEQFF
TRBD1 | many | TRBJ1-2 | TRBV12-3/TRBV12-4 | TGTGCCAGCAGTCTCTCTGACAGGGCACTCTATGGCTACACCTTC | CASSLSDRALYGYTF
TRBD1 | many | TRBJ2-3 | TRBV12-3/TRBV12-4 | TGTGCCAGCACTCTGACAGGGGTAACAGATACGCAGTATTTT | CASTLTGVTDTQYF
TRBD1 | few | TRBJ1-6 | TRBV3-1 | TGTGCCAGCAGCAAATATCTGACAGGGGGTAATTCACCCCTCCACTTT | CASSKYLTGGNSPLHF
TRBD2 | many | TRBJ2-5 | TRBV10-1 | TGCGCCAGCAGTGGACTAGCGGGCGAGACCCAGTACTTC | CASSGLAGETQYF
- | - | TRBJ2-7 | TRBV27 | TGTGCCAGCAGTTTAAGGGGGGGAAAGAAGTTCTACGAGCAGTACTTC | CASSLRGGKKFYEQYF
- | many | TRBJ2-2 | TRBV2 | TGTGCCAGCAGTTCCGAGAGGGGCACCGGGGAGCTGTTTTTT | CASSSERGTGELFF
- | few | TRBJ1-5 | TRBV10-2 | TGCGCCACTAGACAGTACAATCAGCCCCAGCATTTT | CATRQYNQPQHF
TRBD2 | - | TRBJ2-1 | TRBV7-2 | TGTGCCAGCAGCTTAGTAGCGGGGCTGTACAATGAGCAGTTCTTC | CASSLVAGLYNEQFF
- | few | TRBJ2-3 | TRBV7-9 | TGTGCCAGCAGCTTAATTCAGGGTGGCGATACGCAGTATTTT | CASSLIQGGDTQYF
TRBD2 | many | TRBJ2-1 | TRBV28 | TGTGCCAGCAGCTACGGGGGGACTAGCGGATACAATGAGCAGTTCTTC | CASSYGGTSGYNEQFF
TRBD1 | few | TRBJ1-6 | TRBV12-3/TRBV12-4 | TGTGCCAGCAGCTCGACACAGGGGGCATTTTCACCCCTCCACTTT | CASSSTQGAFSPLHF
- | - | TRBJ2-3 | TRBV5-1 | TGCGCCAGCAGCTTGCCACAGGCCACAGATACGCAGTATTTT | CASSLPQATDTQYF
TRBD1 | many | TRBJ2-1 | TRBV12-3/TRBV12-4 | TGTGCCAGCAGGGAGCCGGGACAGGGCTTGAATGAGCAGTTCTTC | CASREPGQGLNEQFF
- | - | TRBJ1-1 | TRBV6-1 | TGTGCCAGCAGTCAAGCGCGGGATAAAGCTTTCTTT | CASSQARDKAFF
- | few | TRBJ2-1 | TRBV5-6 | TGTGCCAGCAGCGTGGGCCCAAGGCCCACTACGTCTTTCTTACCTACGTGGGATGAGCAGTTCTTC | CASSVGPRPTTSFLPTWDEQFF